This T cell receptor (beta chain) was identified during a study of T-cell memory formation after mild COVID-19. Whole-study findings and limits: Contracting clones, day 15 to 85, had balanced CD4/CD8, and later expanders favored CD4+.

There are many counts of this clonotype. Antigen: not known. The CDR3 is 12 residues long. Germline V CDR1 and CDR2: SGHTA, FQGNSA. V was pared by 6 bases and J by 6 bases, with 10 bases between. A 5'RACE reaction primed in the constant segment made cDNA libraries of TCR alpha and TCR beta, and these carried sample barcodes and UMIs. MiXCR, run by TCRdb on the 5' RACE reads, gives a single entry per CDR3 protein. The data contain 470,000 or so distinct CDR3 sequences, roughly 18% of them singletons. Sequenced input: PBMCs or a T cell subset sorted from them (not recorded which). The TCR originated in a man aged 18 to 35 who had mild COVID-19 (a few samples of this study predate the infection). Cell type and time point are not known. This chain connects TRBV7-2 to TRBJ2-3; D is unresolved. The CDR3 DNA follows: TGTGCCAGCAGTCCTAGGGCGGATACGCAGTATTTT. It translates to CASSPRADTQYF.